This TCR beta chain was observed in a study of technical replicates of blood from several donors. Germline CDR1 KGHSH, CDR2 LQKENI. This CDR3 spans 14 amino acids. With 3 bases clipped from V and 4 bases from J, the junction kept 2 bases outside the gene matches. Data came from immunoSEQ multiplex PCR; TCRdb stores just in-frame clones and leaves some out. Among just under 60,000 clones listed, 85% to 95% were seen once. The source is a human donor in good health. Some clones in this sample may be carry-over from other donors' samples. V usage is TRBV18 and J usage is TRBJ1-2, with 10 positions matching TRBD1. Material: PBMCs. DNA for the CDR3: TGTGCCAGCTCACCGGACAGGGGGACCTATGGCTACACCTTC. It yields the protein CASSPDRGTYGYTF.